This TCR beta chain derives from a study of blood T cells in healthy people across ages (dated by TCRdb to 2014 to 2015). For the wider study: Template switching captured roughly one uniquely barcoded TCR beta cDNA molecule per two T cells in model experiments. Using deep sequencing normalized with unique cDNA molecular identifiers, the study measured how TCR beta repertoire diversity changes with age. To avoid experimental bias, donors of different ages were distributed randomly across sequencing lanes. Two additional independent replicas of 1 million unique cDNA reads from the same blood draw were analyzed for two donors (one aged 18 to 29 and one aged 80 or older). The donors were split into four age groups: young (average 16 years), middle-aged (about 40), aged (more than 60) and long-lived (under 85).

A word on this clonotype: Its antigen is unknown. Base qualities were left out, and no much larger clone turns up one base away.

The approximately 40 donors, aged 6 to 90 years, were systemically healthy Caucasian individuals from Russia. Each donor gave 9.5 to 10 milliliters of peripheral blood, drawn into EDTA-treated Vacutainer tubes. Ficoll-Paque density-gradient centrifugation was used to isolate PBMCs, with at least 6.5 million per sample. Total RNA was extracted from PBMCs with Trizol reagent, with at least 5 micrograms obtained per sample. For every donor, an aliquot of PBMCs went through flow cytometry to measure the percentages of naive CD45RAhigh/CD27high T cells. The receptor library was made with 5' RACE. This sample was sequenced with an Illumina HiSeq 2500. A second PCR of 7 to 11 cycles was performed with a sample-barcoded 5' primer and a J-beta primer mix. Each TCR beta cDNA molecule received a unique molecular identifier from a template-switch 5' adaptor carrying 12 random nucleotides. Each sample yielded at least 2.5 million CDR3-containing paired-end reads. The Mint cDNA synthesis kit, primed by a TRBC-specific oligonucleotide, was used to synthesize first-strand cDNA from all RNA. All cDNA was treated with uracil-DNA glycosylase and then went through a first 18-cycle PCR with the universal primers M1SS and BC2_uni_R. On the authors' methods: Normalization of each sample was performed by random selection of 1 million high-quality reads, each carrying a distinct molecular identifier. Reads with shared molecular identifiers were discarded instead of being binned into consensus sequences. MiTCR, with a Q25 quality threshold and the strictest error-elimination algorithm, was used for CDR3 identification, clonotype clustering and error correction. Lower-bound total TCR beta diversity was estimated with a nonparametric unseen species model using Euler transformation. Clones were called with MiXCR by TCRdb after fastp trimmed the public reads at Q25, and only in-frame beta chains were retained. Each CDR3 protein appears once, grouped with its most common genes and DNA. The V and J calls shown here were made by TCRdb, not taken from the authors' results. The sample contains approximately 1,000,000 distinct CDR3 sequences, 40% to 55% of them found a single time. The ten largest account for 18% of the sample.

Results and caveats for the whole study, not just this receptor: A strong correlation was found between observed TCR beta diversity and the percentage of naive T cells measured by flow cytometry. Observed TCR beta diversity per million T cells fell roughly linearly with age, and a significant reduction was already apparent by age roughly 40. Estimates of total diversity based on one million sequenced T cells were regarded as lower bounds and as underestimates. Because profiling used bulk unsorted PBMCs, naive and antigen-experienced compartments could not be compared conclusively. The CMV infection status of donors was not known, potentially confounding age-related changes in expanded clonotypes. Compared with the aged group, the long-lived group had more naive CD4+ T cells, fewer expanded clones and increased TCR diversity, a pattern suggesting age selection.

The CDR3 covers 15 residues, taking in both the cysteine and the phenylalanine. The entry retains the CDR3 DNA only, 45 bases that are in frame from base 1. Trimming removed 5 bases from V and 5 bases from J, leaving 18 bases between the germline ends. Per the germline V gene, MNHNS is the CDR1 and SASEGT is the CDR2. The rearrangement joined TRBV6-1 to TRBJ2-5; matching of 5 bases hints at TRBD2 as the D gene. Sequencing input: blood. This sequence was found in a woman aged 60 to 75 in good health. The bases read TGTGCCAGCAGTCGGCGCTGGGGAAGGGAGGAGACCCAGTACTTC. Its product reads: CASSRRWGREETQYF.